The T cell receptor beta chain under discussion was sequenced for a study of breast tumors, draining lymph nodes, adjacent tissues. Germline V gene data show CDR1 as MNHEY and CDR2 as SVGAGI. The CDR3 contains 13 residues. Trimming cost V 5 bases and J 0 bases, with 5 bases left between them. TCRdb reprocessed the multiplex PCR reads via MiXCR and lists one record per CDR3 protein. The profile shows about 180,000 distinct CDR3 sequences, approximately 30% of them singletons. This clonotype was found a few times. Its antigen remains unknown. A much bigger clone sits one base away, suggesting this may be a read error. Study-level results: Data only fit, rather than demonstrated, lymph node origin of most tumor T cells.

Axillary draining lymph nodes of breast cancer patients supplied the node samples. This chain joins TRBV6-5 and TRBJ1-5, with D hard to call. This clonotype originated in a female donor with breast cancer. Some clones in this sample may be carry-over from other donors' samples. The sequenced sample was axillary lymph node tissue. CDR3 amino acids: CASSHSSNQPQHF. The CDR3 nucleotides are TGTGCCAGCAGTCACAGTAGCAATCAGCCCCAGCATTTT.